The 7 T cell receptor beta chains below were found in one sample sequenced in a study of CD8 T cells in ankylosing spondylitis. In TCRdb, the 5' RACE reads were re-called with MiXCR into one record per CDR3 protein. The sample lists roughly 180,000 distinct CDR3 sequences, roughly 10% occurring once. The sample consisted of blood, either unsorted or a sorted T cell fraction (not recorded which). The receptors here all came from a female donor with ankylosing spondylitis or in good health (not recorded which).

The chain employs TRBV25-1 and TRBJ1-6, with TRBD1 as a possible D gene (6 bases). Germline V gene data show CDR1 as MGHDK and CDR2 as SYGVNS. Trimming cost V 2 bases and J 1 base, with 12 bases left between them. CDR3 length equals 17 residues. The CDR3 DNA is TGTGCCAGCAGTGAAACAACAGGGCCATCCTATAATTCACCCCTCCACTTT. Its protein is CASSETTGPSYNSPLHF.

This clonotype was observed a handful of times. The chain uses TRBV12-3 or TRBV12-4 and TRBJ2-7; a possible D gene is TRBD1 (5 bases). This CDR3 has 14 amino acids. The germline V and J ends were trimmed by 5 bases and 4 bases, with 15 bases remaining between them. The chain's CDR3 is CASSPRAGMYEQYF. The CDR3 DNA reads as TGTGCCAGCAGTCCACGGGCAGGGATGTACGAGCAGTACTTC.

This clonotype appeared a few times. V usage is TRBV27 and J usage is TRBJ1-1; no firm D call. The V end lost 2 bases, the J end lost 1 base, and 11 bases lay between the germline ends. Looked up from germline, CDR1 is MNHEY and CDR2 is SMNVEV (reference sequence). The CDR3 is 15 residues long. CDR3 coding DNA: TGTGCCAGCAGTTTAAGTCCGGGAACGAACACTGAAGCTTTCTTT. As protein: CASSLSPGTNTEAFF.

This clonotype has a count of ten or more. The V gene is TRBV12-3 or TRBV12-4, the J gene TRBJ1-2; D remains unclear. This CDR3 region has 13 residues. V gave up 8 bases and J gave up 9 bases, with 19 bases separating them. The CDR3 DNA reads as TGTGCCAGCCGGACGGACCCTCTTCTAAGCTACACCTTC. Its protein product is CASRTDPLLSYTF.

On this clonotype: This sequence may be a read error, since a much larger clone differs from it by one base. The chain combines TRBV10-3 with TRBJ2-1; D is possibly TRBD2 (5 bases). There are 17 residues in the CDR3. Trimming stripped 0 bases from V and 0 bases from J, with 12 bases between. Germline V CDR1 and CDR2: ENHRY, SYGVKD. The CDR3: CAISESEELNSYNEQFF. In nucleotides, the CDR3 is TGTGCCATCAGTGAGTCGGAGGAACTTAACTCCTACAATGAGCAGTTCTTC.

CDR3 residues: CASSESYSYTGELFF. The DNA for the CDR3 is TGCGCCAGCAGTGAGTCGTACAGTTACACCGGGGAGCTGTTTTTT. The chain employs TRBV10-2 and TRBJ2-2; D is undetermined. Germline V gives CDR1 WSHSY, CDR2 SAAADI. This CDR3 is built from 15 residues. V was cut by 0 bases and J by 3 bases, with 8 bases left in between.

The chain combines TRBV7-2 with TRBJ2-1; D assignment may be TRBD1 or TRBD2 (5 bases each). The CDR3 length is 14 residues. Trimming pared 4 bases from V and 7 bases from J, leaving 14 bases between. Germline V gene data show CDR1 as SGHTA and CDR2 as FQGNSA. CDR3 sequence (DNA): TGTGCCAGCAGCTCCTGGGGTGGGGGTAATGAGCAGTTCTTC. It is translated as CASSSWGGGNEQFF.